These T cell receptor beta chains were read from a single sample in a study of Ad26.COV2.S vaccination and SARS-CoV-2 variants. TCRdb's copy holds only in-frame clones and misses some; the assay was immunoSEQ multiplex PCR. Of approximately 360,000 clones listed, around 82% are singletons. Sequences were derived from peripheral blood, sampled in a trial of Ad26.COV2.S vaccine versus placebo. The receptor source for this set is a person between 18 and 60 years old who received the Ad26.COV2.S COVID-19 vaccine or a placebo. The CDR3 runs from the conserved cysteine through the conserved F or W. D genes are given only for firm matches. Size is stated for part of the rows, as once, few or many counts, or as a class when the clone is expanded.

V gene	J gene	clone size	D gene	CDR3 DNA	CDR3 protein
TRBV7-2	TRBJ2-3	-	-	TGTGCCAGCAGCCCCGCACTCGGCACAGATACGCAGTATTTT	CASSPALGTDTQYF
TRBV12-3/TRBV12-4	TRBJ2-5	-	TRBD1	TGTGCCAGCACCACCGACAGGGGACAGACCCAGTACTTC	CASTTDRGQTQYF
TRBV18	TRBJ2-7	once	-	TGTGCCAGCTCACCACGCCGGGGCTTAGGCCCCTACGAGCAGTACTTC	CASSPRRGLGPYEQYF
TRBV5-1	TRBJ2-5	-	-	TGCGCCAGCAGCTCGGGCCGGCAGGGTCAAGAGACCCAGTACTTC	CASSSGRQGQETQYF
TRBV10-1	TRBJ1-5	-	-	TGCGCCAGCAGTGAGTCAGGGGCGGCCCAGCCCCAGCATTTT	CASSESGAAQPQHF
TRBV4-1	TRBJ2-7	-	-	TGCGCCAGCAGCCAACCCTGGGCCGGCGAGCAGTACTTC	CASSQPWAGEQYF
TRBV7-3	TRBJ2-5	-	TRBD1	TGTGCCAGCAGCTCCCACAGGGGTCAGACCCAGTACTTC	CASSSHRGQTQYF
TRBV2	TRBJ1-3	-	TRBD1	TGTGCCAGCATTGGGGACAGCCTCTCTGGAAACACCATATATTTT	CASIGDSLSGNTIYF
TRBV7-2	TRBJ1-6	-	-	TGTGCCAGCAGCTTAGTCGGGTGGACGGCCCTCCACTTT	CASSLVGWTALHF
TRBV23-1	TRBJ1-2	-	TRBD1	TGCGCCAGCAGTCAAAGGGACAGCCCCTACACCTTC	CASSQRDSPYTF
TRBV7-3	TRBJ2-1	-	TRBD1	TGTGCCAGCAGCCGTCGACAGGGGGCGAGGAATGAGCAGTTCTTC	CASSRRQGARNEQFF
TRBV4-2	TRBJ1-4	-	-	TGTGCCAGCAGCCGTGGAATGATGGGGAGAAGTGAAAAACTGTTTTTT	CASSRGMMGRSEKLFF
TRBV7-2	TRBJ2-7	-	TRBD1	TGTGCCAGCAGCGTAACCGGGACAGGGATCTACGAGCAGTACTTC	CASSVTGTGIYEQYF
TRBV7-2	TRBJ1-3	-	TRBD1	TGTGCCAGCAGTTCTACAGGGGTATCTGGAAACACCATATATTTT	CASSSTGVSGNTIYF